These T cell receptor beta chains were read from a single sample in a study of beta chain features in type 1 diabetes. Sequenced by immunoSEQ multiplex PCR; TCRdb stores in-frame clones only, minus some. The sample records 95,000 to 150,000 clones, 17% being singletons. Sequencing was performed on central memory CD4+ T cells from blood. These receptors came from a man aged 18 to 29 with type 1 diabetes. The CDR3 runs from the conserved cysteine through the conserved F or W. The order of the fields is clone size, V gene, D gene, J gene, CDR3 DNA, CDR3 protein. D genes are given only for firm matches. Clone size appears in some rows only: once, few, many, or a class for an expanded clone.

abundance: few
v_gene: TRBV11-2
d_gene: TRBD1
j_gene: TRBJ1-6
CDR3nt: TGTGCCAGCAGCATCCTTGGTTTTCGACAGGGGGCTGGTAATTCACCCCTCCACTTT
CDR3aa: CASSILGFRQGAGNSPLHF

abundance: .
v_gene: TRBV30
d_gene: .
j_gene: TRBJ1-2
CDR3nt: TGTGCCTGGAGTGGAGGGTTTTCTGTCGATGGCTACACCTTC
CDR3aa: CAWSGGFSVDGYTF

abundance: .
v_gene: TRBV30
d_gene: TRBD1
j_gene: TRBJ2-7
CDR3nt: TGTGCCTGGAGTACGGGACAGAGCAACTACGAGCAGTACTTC
CDR3aa: CAWSTGQSNYEQYF

abundance: .
v_gene: TRBV7-9
d_gene: TRBD2
j_gene: TRBJ2-3
CDR3nt: TGTGCCAGCAGCTCCCCGGGCGGGAGTACCGGCACAGATACGCAGTATTTT
CDR3aa: CASSSPGGSTGTDTQYF

abundance: .
v_gene: TRBV2
d_gene: .
j_gene: TRBJ2-3
CDR3nt: TGTGCCAGCACTCCTGAGGGGAGACAGGCAGGAGTCAGGAATTTT
CDR3aa: CASTPEGRQAGVRNF

abundance: .
v_gene: TRBV29-1
d_gene: .
j_gene: TRBJ1-1
CDR3nt: TGCAGCGGGCGACACGGGAACACTGAAGCTTTCTTT
CDR3aa: CSGRHGNTEAFF

abundance: .
v_gene: TRBV7-2
d_gene: .
j_gene: TRBJ1-5
CDR3nt: TGTGCCAGCAGCAGGCAGGCACAGCCCCAGCATTTT
CDR3aa: CASSRQAQPQHF

abundance: .
v_gene: TRBV18
d_gene: .
j_gene: TRBJ2-1
CDR3nt: TGTGCCAGCTCACCACCGGCCAGGGATTACAATGAGCAGTTCTTC
CDR3aa: CASSPPARDYNEQFF

abundance: few
v_gene: TRBV29-1
d_gene: .
j_gene: TRBJ2-7
CDR3nt: TGCAGCGGTAACTCCGGGGGCGGCCACGAGCAGTACTTC
CDR3aa: CSGNSGGGHEQYF

abundance: .
v_gene: TRBV7-2
d_gene: .
j_gene: TRBJ2-7
CDR3nt: TGTGCCAGCAGCTTAGGGCCTCCCTCCTACGAGCAGTACTTC
CDR3aa: CASSLGPPSYEQYF

abundance: .
v_gene: TRBV4-2
d_gene: TRBD2
j_gene: TRBJ2-7
CDR3nt: TGTGCCAGCAGCCTCGACGTTCTAGCGGCCCCACGAGAGCAGTACTTC
CDR3aa: CASSLDVLAAPREQYF

abundance: many
v_gene: TRBV30
d_gene: TRBD2
j_gene: TRBJ2-7
CDR3nt: TGTGTCGCCGGGACTATGACCTACGAGCAGTACTTC
CDR3aa: CVAGTMTYEQYF

abundance: .
v_gene: TRBV5-1
d_gene: TRBD1
j_gene: TRBJ2-5
CDR3nt: TGCGCCAGCAGCTTGGGCCGGACAGGGCAAGAGACCCAGTACTTC
CDR3aa: CASSLGRTGQETQYF

abundance: few
v_gene: TRBV7-2
d_gene: TRBD2
j_gene: TRBJ2-1
CDR3nt: TGTGCCAGCCGTCCCCCTAGCGGTACCTACAATGAGCAGTTCTTC
CDR3aa: CASRPPSGTYNEQFF

abundance: few
v_gene: TRBV30
d_gene: .
j_gene: TRBJ2-2
CDR3nt: TGTGCCTGGAGCGTGGCCCGGGAGCTGTTTTTT
CDR3aa: CAWSVARELFF

abundance: few
v_gene: TRBV2
d_gene: TRBD1
j_gene: TRBJ2-2
CDR3nt: TGTGCCAGCAGTGAACTGGACAGGTTTGGCGGGGAGCTGTTTTTT
CDR3aa: CASSELDRFGGELFF

abundance: few
v_gene: TRBV27
d_gene: .
j_gene: TRBJ2-3
CDR3nt: TGTGCCAGCAGTTTAACCCACGCGGATACGCAGTATTTT
CDR3aa: CASSLTHADTQYF

abundance: few
v_gene: TRBV7-2
d_gene: .
j_gene: TRBJ1-1
CDR3nt: TGTGCCAGTGCATTGGGCCTTGGGGACACTGAAGCTTTCTTT
CDR3aa: CASALGLGDTEAFF

abundance: many
v_gene: TRBV2
d_gene: .
j_gene: TRBJ2-6
CDR3nt: TGTGCCAGGGCGAAGAGCTCTGGGGCCAACGTCCTGACTTTC
CDR3aa: CARAKSSGANVLTF

abundance: few
v_gene: TRBV6-4
d_gene: .
j_gene: TRBJ2-1
CDR3nt: TGTGCCAGCAGTGATTTACCGGTCCCCTTGAGTGAGCAGTTCTTC
CDR3aa: CASSDLPVPLSEQFF

abundance: .
v_gene: TRBV11-2
d_gene: TRBD2
j_gene: TRBJ2-3
CDR3nt: TGTGCCAGCAGCATGACGATCCAGCGGGGGACCCTTCGAGATACGCAGTATTTT
CDR3aa: CASSMTIQRGTLRDTQYF

abundance: .
v_gene: TRBV7-2
d_gene: .
j_gene: TRBJ2-5
CDR3nt: TGTGCCAGCAGCCCTGCGGCTGTTCAAGAGACCCAGTACTTC
CDR3aa: CASSPAAVQETQYF

abundance: few
v_gene: TRBV30
d_gene: .
j_gene: TRBJ1-2
CDR3nt: TGTGCCTGGAGCCCTATAACTGAGGGAGGCTACACCTTC
CDR3aa: CAWSPITEGGYTF

abundance: few
v_gene: TRBV29-1
d_gene: .
j_gene: TRBJ2-7
CDR3nt: TGCAGCGTTGTCCAGGACTTCCTGTCCTACGAGCAGTACTTC
CDR3aa: CSVVQDFLSYEQYF

abundance: .
v_gene: TRBV5-1
d_gene: .
j_gene: TRBJ2-1
CDR3nt: TGCGCCAGCCACCAGGGGTATGAGCAGTTCTTC
CDR3aa: CASHQGYEQFF

abundance: .
v_gene: TRBV7-9
d_gene: .
j_gene: TRBJ2-1
CDR3nt: TGTGCCAGCAGTCTACCGCGCCGGTTTGGGAATGAGCAGTTCTTC
CDR3aa: CASSLPRRFGNEQFF

abundance: few
v_gene: TRBV7-9
d_gene: .
j_gene: TRBJ2-7
CDR3nt: TGTGCCAGCAGGGGCGGGGTGAGGTACGAGCAGTACTTC
CDR3aa: CASRGGVRYEQYF

abundance: .
v_gene: TRBV28
d_gene: .
j_gene: TRBJ1-2
CDR3nt: TGTGCCAGCAGTTTCAGAAACAGGCCTGATGGCTACACCTTC
CDR3aa: CASSFRNRPDGYTF

abundance: few
v_gene: TRBV29-1
d_gene: .
j_gene: TRBJ2-3
CDR3nt: TGCAGCGTTGAAACAAACCCATCCACGCAGTATTTT
CDR3aa: CSVETNPSTQYF

abundance: few
v_gene: TRBV29-1
d_gene: .
j_gene: TRBJ1-2
CDR3nt: TGCAGCGTTGAAGATCGACAGGTCTATGGCTACACCTTC
CDR3aa: CSVEDRQVYGYTF

abundance: few
v_gene: TRBV15
d_gene: .
j_gene: TRBJ2-7
CDR3nt: TGTGCCACCAGCAGAGGACGGGGGATCGGCTACGAGCAGTACTTC
CDR3aa: CATSRGRGIGYEQYF

abundance: .
v_gene: TRBV4-3
d_gene: .
j_gene: TRBJ1-1
CDR3nt: TGCGCCAGCAGCCATGAACGGGGGACTGAAGCTTTCTTT
CDR3aa: CASSHERGTEAFF

abundance: .
v_gene: TRBV7-6
d_gene: TRBD2
j_gene: TRBJ2-5
CDR3nt: TGTGCCAGCAGCTTATCGGTAGCGGGTCCAGGGGAGACCCAGTACTTC
CDR3aa: CASSLSVAGPGETQYF

abundance: .
v_gene: TRBV2
d_gene: TRBD1
j_gene: TRBJ1-2
CDR3nt: TGTGCCAGCAGGACTGGGACAGACTATGGCTACACCTTC
CDR3aa: CASRTGTDYGYTF

abundance: many
v_gene: TRBV6-6
d_gene: .
j_gene: TRBJ1-4
CDR3nt: TGTGCCAGCAGACTACAGGCGTATAATGAAAAACTGTTTTTT
CDR3aa: CASRLQAYNEKLFF

abundance: few
v_gene: TRBV7-9
d_gene: .
j_gene: TRBJ2-7
CDR3nt: TGTGCCAGCAGCTCAAGGCTTACCTTCACGAACTCCTACGAGCAGTACTTC
CDR3aa: CASSSRLTFTNSYEQYF